The 10 T cell receptor beta chains below all came from one sample that was sequenced in a study of T-cell reconstitution after alpha-beta-depleted transplantation in children. Preparation of the TCRbeta library involved a method that used unique molecular identifiers. TCRdb passed the PCR reads through MiXCR, listing each CDR3 protein once. The data show roughly 570,000 distinct CDR3 sequences, 27% seen once. Sequencing was performed on PBMCs, taken before TCRalphabeta/CD19-depleted stem cell transplant. Receptors were obtained from a boy younger than two with Wiskott-Aldrich syndrome, due to receive a stem cell transplant.

This clonotype was picked up a small number of times. The V and J genes are TRBV4-1 and TRBJ1-3, with D unresolved. Trimming cost V 0 bases and J 6 bases, with 6 bases left between them. This CDR3 is built from 13 residues. In germline, CDR1 is MGHRA, CDR2 YSYEKL. In DNA form, the CDR3 reads TGCGCCAGCAGCCAAGACTGGAAAAACACCATATATTTT. This encodes CASSQDWKNTIYF.

This chain uses TRBV28 with TRBJ2-3, with D unresolved. The CDR3 consists of 15 residues. V lost 5 bases, J lost 2 bases, and 14 bases lay in between. Germline CDR1 reads MDHEN; CDR2 reads SYDVKM. CDR3 nucleotide sequence: TGTGCCAGCAGTCCAGAAGTCAGTTACACAGATACGCAGTATTTT. Its translation is CASSPEVSYTDTQYF.

The rearrangement uses TRBV29-1 and TRBJ2-2, with D possibly being TRBD2 (5 bases). The CDR3 consists of 15 residues. The germline V gene encodes CDR1 SQVTM and CDR2 ANQGSEA. Trimming took off 4 bases at V and 0 bases at J, with 12 bases between the two ends. This chain's CDR3 is CSVARSGANTGELFF. The CDR3 DNA reads as TGCAGCGTTGCGCGCAGCGGAGCGAACACCGGGGAGCTGTTTTTT.

This clonotype was detected only a few times. The chain employs TRBV6-1 and TRBJ2-1; TRBD2 aligns across 8 bases. V was clipped by 8 bases and J by 3 bases; unmatched bases: 6. Germline CDR1 reads MNHNS; CDR2 reads SASEGT. The CDR3 runs to 14 residues. In DNA form, the CDR3 reads TGTGCCAGCGGGATAGCGGGAATCTACAATGAGCAGTTCTTC. Translation: CASGIAGIYNEQFF.

This clonotype was picked up a small number of times. The rearrangement uses TRBV5-1 and TRBJ2-3; tentatively, D is TRBD2 (6 bases). V was trimmed by 1 base and J by 7 bases, leaving 19 bases between them. CDR3 length equals 16 residues. Germline V gene data show CDR1 as SGHRS and CDR2 as YFSETQ. In nucleotides, the CDR3 is TGCGCCAGCAGCTTGTCTCTCGGGAGAGGAGGGAATACGCAGTATTTT. Translating it yields CASSLSLGRGGNTQYF.

This clonotype has more than one count but fewer than ten. V gene TRBV6-5 combines with J gene TRBJ2-2; 9 bases line up with TRBD2. Unmatched junction bases numbered 3, after V lost 0 bases and J lost 4 bases. This CDR3 spans 16 amino acids. Germline CDR1 is MNHEY and CDR2 is SVGAGI. CDR3 protein: CASSYSRTSVTGELFF. The CDR3 nucleotides are TGTGCCAGCAGTTACTCGCGGACTAGCGTCACCGGGGAGCTGTTTTTT.

This clonotype was observed a handful of times. The rearrangement joins TRBV3-1 to TRBJ1-1; D ambiguous. The CDR3 extends over 16 amino acids. The V gene lost 0 bases and the J gene lost 0 bases, with 11 bases spanning the gap. Germline loops: CDR1 LGHDT, CDR2 YNNKEL (reference sequence). CDR3 coding DNA: TGTGCCAGCAGCCAAGACCCCGGACGGCTGAACACTGAAGCTTTCTTT. Residues: CASSQDPGRLNTEAFF. Full variable domain (rest looked up from reference TRBV3-1 and TRBJ1-1): DTAVSQTPKYLVTQMGNDKSIKCEQNLGHDTMYWYKQDSKKFLKIMFSYNNKELIINETVPNRFSPKSPDKAHLNLHINSLELGDSAVYFCASSQDPGRLNTEAFFGQGTRLTVV.

The V gene is TRBV11-2, the J gene TRBJ2-3; perhaps D is TRBD1 or TRBD2 (5 bases each). The CDR3 is made up of 15 amino acids. Germline V gives CDR1 SGHAT, CDR2 FQNNGV. V gave up 7 bases and J gave up 2 bases, with 16 bases separating them. Here the CDR3 reads CASTLRGPTTDTQYF. CDR3 nucleotides: TGTGCCAGCACCCTAAGGGGACCCACCACAGATACGCAGTATTTT.

The chain joins TRBV7-9 to TRBJ2-4; 7 positions agree with TRBD1. Germline V gene data show CDR1 as SEHNR and CDR2 as FQNEAQ (reference sequence). This CDR3 is 17 amino acids long. V was clipped by 5 bases and J by 5 bases; unmatched bases: 15. The CDR3 DNA reads as TGTGCCAGCAGCCCGGTCGGCCTAAAAGACAGGGAAAACATTCAGTACTTC. This encodes CASSPVGLKDRENIQYF.

The V gene is TRBV18, the J gene TRBJ1-1; TRBD1 matches 8 bases. V trimming: 6 bases; J trimming: 0 bases; junction bases outside the gene matches: 12. Looked up from germline, CDR1 is KGHSH and CDR2 is LQKENI. This CDR3 region has 17 residues. The CDR3 DNA follows: TGTGCCAGCTCCCGACTAGCAGGGGGCGATGTGAACACTGAAGCTTTCTTT. Its translation: CASSRLAGGDVNTEAFF.